The 30 T cell receptor beta chains below come from one sample, sequenced in a study of human T cells and chemical hapten exposure. Time point described: pre-sensitization, week 0. Treatment meaning: therapeutic diphenylcyclopropenone sensitization with weekly scalp DPC. TCRdb reanalysed the RACE reads using MiXCR and keeps one entry per CDR3 protein. The sample comprises more than 300,000 distinct CDR3 sequences, 5% to 6.5% of which are singletons, and 2.6% rests with the top ten. The input for sequencing was whole blood, taken in connection with sensitization to the hapten diphenylcyclopropenone (DPC). These receptors all come from a woman aged 50 to 60 with alopecia areata. Some clones in this sample may be carry-over from other donors' samples.

CDR3 loop: CASSPTVRHEKLFF. CDR3 coding DNA: TGTGCCAGCAGCCCAACGGTCAGGCATGAAAAACTGTTTTTT. The chain couples TRBV7-8 to TRBJ1-4, with unresolved D. The CDR3 consists of 14 residues. The V and J ends lost 5 bases and 6 bases respectively, with 13 bases between them. The germline V gene encodes CDR1 SGHVS and CDR2 FQNEAQ.

At least ten counts were recorded for this clonotype. The chain joins TRBV3-1 to TRBJ2-1, with TRBD2 matching over 9 bases. V gave up 1 base and J gave up 5 bases; unmatched junction bases: 0. The CDR3 covers 14 residues. CDR1 and CDR2 from the germline V gene are LGHDT and YNNKEL (reference sequence). The DNA for the CDR3 is TGTGCCAGCAGCCAAGGACTAGCGGACAATGAGCAGTTCTTC. Translated: CASSQGLADNEQFF.

The CDR3 loop is CASSLSPPFGLAGTALTDTQYF. CDR3 in DNA: TGCGCCAGCAGCTTATCCCCGCCATTTGGACTAGCGGGGACCGCTCTCACAGATACGCAGTATTTT. This sequence joins TRBV5-1 and TRBJ2-3; 12 bases align to TRBD2. V shed 2 bases, J shed 2 bases, and the junction held 21 bases outside the gene matches. The CDR3 consists of 22 residues. Germline V gene lookup returns CDR1 SGHRS and CDR2 YFSETQ. The entire variable domain, with the rest obtained from reference TRBV5-1 and TRBJ2-3, is as follows: KAGVTQTPRYLIKTRGQQVTLSCSPISGHRSVSWYQQTPGQGLQFLFEYFSETQRNKGNFPGRFSGRQFSNSRSEMNVSTLELGDSALYLCASSLSPPFGLAGTALTDTQYFGPGTRLTVL.

This clonotype was seen ten or more times. The CDR3 DNA reads as TGTGCCAGCAGTTCGGCGACGGCACACGAGCAGTACTTC. It translates to CASSSATAHEQYF. The chain uses TRBV12-3 or TRBV12-4 and TRBJ2-7; D remains ambiguous. The CDR3 is made up of 13 amino acids. V dropped 4 bases and J dropped 5 bases, with 12 bases sitting between them.

This clonotype has at least ten counts. This rearrangement joins TRBV5-1 to TRBJ1-4; 8 positions agree with TRBD1. This CDR3 has 15 residues. V was pared by 3 bases and J by 5 bases, with 6 bases of the junction left unmatched. Germline values: CDR1 SGHRS, CDR2 YFSETQ. The CDR3 DNA follows: TGCGCCAGCAGCTCGGGGACAGGACGCAATGAAAAACTGTTTTTT. Protein: CASSSGTGRNEKLFF. The full variable domain, in which reference TRBV5-1 and TRBJ1-4 provide the parts outside the CDR3, is KAGVTQTPRYLIKTRGQQVTLSCSPISGHRSVSWYQQTPGQGLQFLFEYFSETQRNKGNFPGRFSGRQFSNSRSEMNVSTLELGDSALYLCASSSGTGRNEKLFFGSGTQLSVL.

The gene calls are TRBV24-1 and TRBJ2-1, with TRBD2 matching 7 bases. The CDR3 sequence is 11 residues long. V shed 7 bases, J shed 7 bases, and the junction held 0 bases outside the gene matches. The germline gives CDR1 KGHDR, CDR2 SFDVKD. DNA of the CDR3: TGTGCCACCAGGGGGGGGAATGAGCAGTTCTTC. As protein: CATRGGNEQFF.

This clonotype occurred a few times. The chain links TRBV4-1 to TRBJ1-2; 12 bases match TRBD1. Germline CDR1 is MGHRA and CDR2 is YSYEKL. After removal of 5 bases from V and 4 bases from J, the junction contained 5 bases not matched to a gene. This CDR3 comprises 15 residues. CDR3 bases: TGCGCCAGCAGCTACCGGGACAGGGGGCCCTATGGCTACACCTTC. Translated: CASSYRDRGPYGYTF.

This clonotype was counted at least ten times. The chain links TRBV20-1 to TRBJ2-1; 7 nucleotides agree with TRBD2. Germline V gene data show CDR1 as DFQATT and CDR2 as SNEGSKA (reference sequence). There are 15 residues in the CDR3. With 0 bases clipped from V and 3 bases from J, the junction kept 5 bases outside the gene matches. The CDR3 sequence is CSARDSGGYYNEQFF. The CDR3 nucleotides are TGCAGTGCTAGAGATTCGGGGGGTTACTACAATGAGCAGTTCTTC.

The table lists this clonotype with many counts. The CDR3 DNA reads as TGTGCCAGCAGCGGGAGGGCCACCGGGGAGCTGTTTTTT. It specifies CASSGRATGELFF. The chain couples TRBV6-4 to TRBJ2-2, with 8 bases fitting TRBD2. Germline assignment: CDR1 MRHNA and CDR2 SNTAGT. After removal of 6 bases from V and 4 bases from J, the junction contained 1 base not matched to a gene. The CDR3 is 13 amino acids.

The sample holds a few counts of this clonotype. The chain recombines TRBV7-8 with TRBJ1-1, with D unclear. V was cut by 2 bases and J by 6 bases, with 19 bases left in between. Per germline, CDR1 SGHVS and CDR2 FQNEAQ. The CDR3 loop spans 16 amino acids. CDR3 residues: CASSLSFAGVGAEAFF. CDR3 coding DNA: TGTGCCAGCAGCTTAAGCTTCGCCGGGGTTGGCGCTGAAGCTTTCTTT.

A few counts support this clonotype. The chain is built from TRBV12-3 or TRBV12-4 and TRBJ2-1, with unresolved D. V lost 10 bases to trimming and J lost 9 bases, with 16 bases between them. This CDR3 spans 12 amino acids. The CDR3 reads CATGSESGEQFF. For the CDR3, the DNA is TGTGCCACCGGGTCTGAGAGTGGTGAGCAGTTCTTC.

This clonotype appeared many times. The rearrangement links TRBV7-8 to TRBJ1-4; TRBD1 agrees at 11 bases. Germline trimming cut 1 base from V and 8 bases from J; bases unmatched to any gene: 6. Looked up from germline, CDR1 is SGHVS and CDR2 is FQNEAQ. This CDR3 has 16 residues. CDR3 protein: CASSLGTGGGGEKLFF. CDR3 bases: TGTGCCAGCAGCTTAGGGACAGGGGGCGGAGGAGAAAAACTGTTTTTT.

The genes are TRBV28 and TRBJ2-7; D uncertain. The CDR3 has 14 amino acids. CDR1 is MDHEN and CDR2 is SYDVKM in the germline V gene. The V gene lost 7 bases and the J gene lost 2 bases, with 15 bases spanning the gap. The CDR3 is CASTEGPPTYEQYF. The CDR3 DNA follows: TGTGCCAGCACCGAAGGCCCCCCGACCTACGAGCAGTACTTC.

At least ten counts were recorded for this clonotype. This CDR3 is CATRRGQEGTGTDTQYF. Written as DNA, the CDR3 is TGTGCCACCAGGAGGGGGCAGGAGGGTACAGGTACAGATACGCAGTATTTT. This chain links TRBV24-1 with TRBJ2-3, with D possibly being TRBD1 (7 bases). This CDR3 has 17 amino acids. Germline V lookup: CDR1 KGHDR, CDR2 SFDVKD. V was trimmed by 7 bases and J by 3 bases, leaving 22 bases between them.

The J gene is TRBJ1-1, the V gene TRBV20-1; TRBD1 matches at 8 bases. Germline V gene data show CDR1 as DFQATT and CDR2 as SNEGSKA (reference sequence). CDR3 length: 16 amino acids. The V and J ends lost 2 bases and 0 bases, in that order; junction bases with no gene match: 8. The CDR3 region has the DNA TGCAGTGCTAGACGGACAGGGATGAGGATGAACACTGAAGCTTTCTTT. This sequence encodes CSARRTGMRMNTEAFF.

This clonotype was observed at least ten times. V usage is TRBV20-1 and J usage is TRBJ2-6; D remains unclear. The CDR3 is 15 residues long. Germline CDR1 is DFQATT and CDR2 is SNEGSKA (reference sequence). The V end was cut by 5 bases, the J end by 4 bases, with 15 bases between. The CDR3 reads CSASSSTRGANVLTF. The CDR3 region has the DNA TGCAGTGCTTCCTCCTCCACTCGAGGGGCCAACGTCCTGACTTTC.

This clonotype was detected ten times or more. This CDR3 reads CASRSPPGQGLADTQYF. The CDR3 DNA reads TGTGCCAGCCGATCTCCCCCGGGACAGGGGTTAGCAGATACGCAGTATTTT. The chain recombines TRBV7-2 with TRBJ2-3; TRBD1 matches at 10 bases. CDR1 SGHTA and CDR2 FQGNSA come from the germline V gene. The CDR3 covers 17 residues. Trimming cost V 8 bases and J 4 bases; bases outside gene matches: 15.

This clonotype was picked up many times. The chain recombines TRBV24-1 with TRBJ2-6; D possibly matches TRBD1 or TRBD2 (5 bases each). The CDR3 spans 21 residues. Per germline, CDR1 KGHDR and CDR2 SFDVKD. The germline V and J ends were trimmed by 4 bases and 0 bases, with 24 bases remaining between them. CDR3 amino acids: CATSEPSTGTETFSGANVLTF. Written as DNA, the CDR3 is TGTGCCACCAGTGAGCCTAGCACCGGGACCGAAACTTTCTCTGGGGCCAACGTCCTGACTTTC.

This clonotype was detected only a few times. V and J are TRBV4-2 and TRBJ2-5, with D perhaps TRBD2 (6 bases). Trimming shortened V by 0 bases and J by 4 bases, and 9 bases separated the two germline ends. CDR1 is LGHNA, CDR2 YNFKEQ, per germline. This CDR3 spans 14 amino acids. The CDR3 loop is CASSQDTSIETQYF. The CDR3 nucleotides read TGTGCCAGCAGCCAAGATACTAGCATAGAGACCCAGTACTTC.

This clonotype was recorded many times. The gene calls are TRBV3-1 and TRBJ2-5; 11 nucleotides match TRBD2. CDR1 LGHDT and CDR2 YNNKEL come from the germline V gene (reference sequence). After removal of 4 bases from V and 5 bases from J, the junction contained 6 bases not matched to a gene. The CDR3 length is 15 residues. The CDR3 DNA is TGTGCCAGCAGCCCCCCCTTAGCGGGGGGGGAGACCCAGTACTTC. Protein product: CASSPPLAGGETQYF.

This clonotype was seen a handful of times. J is TRBJ1-1 and V is TRBV18, with unresolved D. Germline CDR1 and CDR2: KGHSH and LQKENI. The CDR3 has 15 residues. The V gene lost 0 bases and the J gene lost 1 base, with 9 bases spanning the gap. This CDR3 reads CASSPPMTQNTEAFF. In nucleotides, the CDR3 is TGTGCCAGCTCACCACCGATGACCCAGAACACTGAAGCTTTCTTT.

This clonotype was detected only a few times. The rearrangement joins TRBV5-1 to TRBJ2-1, with D possibly TRBD1 on 6 matching bases. Trimming took 4 bases from V and 0 from J, leaving 11 bases between them. Germline lookup yields CDR1 SGHRS and CDR2 YFSETQ. The CDR3 extends over 15 amino acids. CDR3 DNA: TGCGCCAGCAGCAGGGACAAGAGCTCCTACAATGAGCAGTTCTTC. Amino acids: CASSRDKSSYNEQFF.

This clonotype was counted at least ten times. The chain has TRBV20-1 and TRBJ2-7, with TRBD2 identical over 8 bases. Germline assignment: CDR1 DFQATT and CDR2 SNEGSKA (reference sequence). This CDR3 is built from 14 residues. Trimming took 3 bases from V and 3 from J; bases not matched to a gene: 7. The DNA for the CDR3 is TGCAGTGCTAGGGAGATGGCGGGAGGCTACGAGCAGTACTTC. This gives the protein CSAREMAGGYEQYF.

This clonotype was seen ten or more times. V gene TRBV12-3 or TRBV12-4 combines with J gene TRBJ2-7; TRBD1 or TRBD2 may be the D gene (5 bases each). The CDR3 loop spans 14 amino acids. The V end lost 2 bases, the J end lost 5 bases, and 13 bases lay between the germline ends. For the CDR3, the DNA is TGTGCCAGCAGTTTACCCGCAGGGACCCACGAGCAGTACTTC. It yields the protein CASSLPAGTHEQYF.

The sample holds a few counts of this clonotype. This chain joins TRBV7-9 and TRBJ2-1; D may be TRBD2 (6 bases). Trimming removed 6 bases at V and 15 bases at J, with 24 bases between. Germline V gene sequence: CDR1 SEHNR, CDR2 FQNEAQ (reference sequence). This CDR3 contains 14 residues. For the CDR3, the DNA is TGTGCCAGCAGTTACCTAGCTCGGGAGTTTTGGTTGTTCTTC. It codes for CASSYLAREFWLFF.

The genes are TRBV29-1 and TRBJ1-1, with TRBD1 matching over 8 bases. The CDR3 extends over 14 amino acids. The germline gives CDR1 SQVTM, CDR2 ANQGSEA. The J segment lost 3 bases and the V segment lost 2 bases, leaving 5 bases of the junction unmatched. This CDR3 reads CSVEKDREDTEAFF. In DNA, the CDR3 is TGCAGCGTTGAAAAGGACAGGGAGGACACTGAAGCTTTCTTT.

The table lists this clonotype with many counts. The chain combines TRBV6-1 with TRBJ1-2, with 8 nucleotides matching TRBD1. This CDR3 contains 13 residues. Losses at the gene ends were 2 bases for V and 7 bases for J; bases not matched to a gene: 3. Germline V gives CDR1 MNHNS, CDR2 SASEGT. The DNA of the CDR3 is TGTGCCAGCAGTGAACAGGGGGCGCTTGGCTACACCTTC. Its translation is CASSEQGALGYTF.

This clonotype came up many times. This chain uses TRBV28 with TRBJ2-3; 7 bases fit TRBD1. CDR3 size: 15 residues. The germline V gene has CDR1 MDHEN and CDR2 SYDVKM. The J segment lost 0 bases and the V segment lost 4 bases, leaving 4 bases of the junction unmatched. The CDR3 loop is CASSSGQVSTDTQYF. CDR3 DNA: TGTGCCAGCAGTTCCGGACAGGTTAGCACAGATACGCAGTATTTT.

This clonotype came up many times. The chain uses TRBV27 and TRBJ2-1, with TRBD1 identical over 11 bases. The junction had 14 bases not matched to a gene; V was cut back by 5 bases and J by 8 bases. This CDR3 contains 17 residues. The V gene's germline CDR1 is MNHEY and CDR2 SMNVEV (reference sequence). The CDR3 loop reads CASSRWWSGQGGDEQFF. Here the CDR3 DNA reads TGTGCCAGCAGTAGGTGGTGGTCGGGACAGGGGGGGGATGAGCAGTTCTTC.

This clonotype was observed at least ten times. The chain carries TRBV2 and TRBJ2-7; 8 bases line up with TRBD1. Germline trimming cut 7 bases from V and 5 bases from J; bases unmatched to any gene: 10. The CDR3 contains 14 residues. The germline gives CDR1 SNHLY, CDR2 FYNNEI. CDR3 protein: CASTPLRQGNEQYF. The CDR3 nucleotides are TGTGCCAGCACCCCGTTACGACAGGGGAACGAGCAGTACTTC.